A single sample is the source of the 11 T cell receptor beta chains below, sequenced in a study of cytomegalovirus exposure and HLA in healthy donors. The PCR contained 60 Vbeta and 13 Jbeta primers. The repertoire was sequenced with immunoSEQ multiplex PCR; TCRdb's copy has only in-frame clones and lacks some. The sample records under 200,000 clones, about four fifths being singletons. Sequencing was performed on PBMCs. The source of these receptors is a woman between 18 and 29 years old in good health and CMV-seronegative.

The chain employs TRBV27 and TRBJ2-3, with D perhaps matching TRBD1 (7 bases). Trimming stripped 2 bases from V and 5 bases from J, with 23 bases between. CDR1 and CDR2 (germline): MNHEY, SMNVEV (reference sequence). The CDR3 totals 18 residues. As DNA, the CDR3 is TGTGCCAGCAGTTTAAAGGGGCGGATGGAGGGGGCGGTAGATACGCAGTATTTT. It translates to CASSLKGRMEGAVDTQYF.

V gene TRBV6-6 combines with J gene TRBJ2-7; 10 positions match TRBD1. The ends lost 5 bases at V and 0 bases at J; junction bases unmatched: 4. The CDR3 has 15 amino acids. Germline V gene sequence: CDR1 MNHNY, CDR2 SVGAGI (reference sequence). CDR3 sequence reads: CASSDRTGGSYEQYF. The CDR3 nucleotides read TGTGCCAGCAGTGACAGGACAGGGGGCTCCTACGAGCAGTACTTC.

The gene calls are TRBV7-9 and TRBJ2-5; 9 bases are a match to TRBD2. The V gene's germline CDR1 is SEHNR and CDR2 FQNEAQ (reference sequence). The V segment lost 0 bases and the J segment 5 bases; nucleotides outside the gene matches: 10. This CDR3 has 17 residues. The CDR3 is CASSLARGGPSRETQYF. The CDR3 bases are TGTGCCAGCAGCTTAGCGCGGGGGGGACCCTCCCGGGAGACCCAGTACTTC.

V usage is TRBV6-5 and J usage is TRBJ2-7, with 8 bases lining up with TRBD2. V gave up 2 bases and J gave up 2 bases; unmatched junction bases: 5. CDR1 is MNHEY and CDR2 is SVGAGI in the germline V gene. The CDR3 runs to 15 residues. The CDR3 sequence: CASSYLTGRAYEQYV. Written as DNA, the CDR3 is TGTGCCAGCAGTTACCTCACCGGGAGGGCCTACGAGCAGTACGTC.

The chain couples TRBV7-6 to TRBJ1-5, with D possibly being TRBD1 (6 bases). Per germline, CDR1 SGHVS and CDR2 FNYEAQ. Deletions cut 1 base from V and 3 bases from J, with 10 bases between. The CDR3 runs 15 residues. In DNA form, the CDR3 reads TGTGCCAGCAGCTTAGAGGCAGGGGTCAATCAGCCCCAGCATTTT. Residues: CASSLEAGVNQPQHF.

The rearrangement links TRBV5-1 to TRBJ1-4; D is unclear. The CDR3 loop spans 14 amino acids. From germline, CDR1 is SGHRS and CDR2 YFSETQ. The V gene lost 0 bases and the J gene lost 5 bases, with 8 bases spanning the gap. The CDR3 region is CASSLGERNEKLFF. The CDR3 bases are TGCGCCAGCAGCTTGGGCGAACGAAATGAAAAACTGTTTTTT.

The gene calls are TRBV7-8 and TRBJ2-3; TRBD2 matches 9 bases. Germline assignment: CDR1 SGHVS and CDR2 FQNEAQ. The J segment lost 1 base and the V segment lost 1 base, leaving 18 bases of the junction unmatched. This CDR3 spans 21 amino acids. The CDR3 region has the DNA TGTGCCAGCAGCTTAGTTGGCAAGGCTAGCGGGATGGTGGGGGGCACAGATACGCAGTATTTT. This sequence encodes CASSLVGKASGMVGGTDTQYF.

This clone has only a few counts. Other DNA sequences in the sample encode the same CDR3. The J gene is TRBJ2-7, the V gene TRBV6-5, with 7 bases lining up with TRBD2. V lost 6 bases and J lost 3; bases outside the gene matches: 8. Germline CDR1 is MNHEY and CDR2 is SVGAGI. This CDR3 has 14 residues. As DNA, the CDR3 is TGTGCCAGCAGCCCCACGGGGGGAGGCTACGAGCAGTACTTC. Protein sequence: CASSPTGGGYEQYF.

This sequence joins TRBV13 and TRBJ2-1; the D is unclear. This CDR3 has 13 residues. CDR1 and CDR2 from the germline V gene are PRHDT and FYEKMQ (reference sequence). V shed 3 bases and J shed 4 bases, with 7 bases lying between them. CDR3 DNA sequence: TGTGCCAGCAGCTTTGCACAGTACAATGAGCAGTTCTTC. It translates to CASSFAQYNEQFF.

The V call is TRBV30, the J call TRBJ2-5; 9 bases agree with TRBD2. V dropped 4 bases and J dropped 2; count of bases not matched to a gene: 8. This CDR3 region has 15 residues. Germline assignment: CDR1 GTSNPN and CDR2 SVGIG (reference sequence). CDR3 sequence: CAWNLAGTIQETQYF. The CDR3 DNA reads as TGTGCCTGGAACCTAGCGGGGACCATTCAAGAGACCCAGTACTTC.

The chain has TRBV28 and TRBJ2-1; 9 bases agree with TRBD2. Trimming took 3 bases from V and 7 from J; bases not matched to a gene: 13. Germline V gives CDR1 MDHEN, CDR2 SYDVKM. CDR3 length: 17 amino acids. The CDR3 DNA reads as TGTGCCAGCAGTTTGTGGGGGGGTGGTAGCGGGAGTAATGAGCAGTTCTTC. This translates into CASSLWGGGSGSNEQFF.